This TCR beta chain was profiled in a study of control samples from healthy donors and cancer patients. The germline gives CDR1 MNHEY, CDR2 SVGEGT. The V and J ends lost 5 bases and 5 bases, in that order; junction bases with no gene match: 7. This CDR3 is built from 16 residues. TCRdb keeps only in-frame clones here, not all; method: immunoSEQ multiplex PCR. The sample lists roughly 140,000 clones, 89% occurring once. The specimen was blood. This sequence was found in a young man in good health. The V gene is TRBV6-2 or TRBV6-3, the J gene TRBJ2-1; TRBD2 matches 12 bases. The CDR3 nucleotides are TGTGCCAGCAGTGACTTAGGACTAGCGGGGAACAATGAGCAGTTCTTC. Its translation: CASSDLGLAGNNEQFF.